A selection of T cell receptor beta chains follows, all from one sample in a study of cytomegalovirus exposure and HLA in healthy donors. The assay was immunoSEQ multiplex PCR, and TCRdb's table has in-frame clones only and misses some. This table holds approximately 140,000 clones, 55% to 80% found once. The sequenced sample was PBMCs. The source is a human donor in good health. Both conserved end residues are trimmed from each CDR3.

cdr3_length,v_call,j_call,cdr3_aa
12,TRBV4-1,TRBJ2-1,ASSQFASYNEQF
10,TRBV5-6,TRBJ2-7,ASSEGLCEQY
13,TRBV15,TRBJ1-4,ATSQDRATNEKLF
12,TRBV6-5,TRBJ2-7,ASSLTGLGYEQY
13,TRBV27,TRBJ1-1,ASSLIGGLNTEAF
12,TRBV13,TRBJ1-1,ASSLEEGGPEAF
13,TRBV7-2,TRBJ2-7,ASSPLTGGSYEQY
11,TRBV4-1,TRBJ2-1,ASSPSSGTEQF
15,TRBV5-1,TRBJ2-5,ASSLEGSGGTSWTQY
13,TRBV7-8,TRBJ2-6,ASSPQNSGANVLT
15,TRBV21-1,TRBJ2-7,ASSKDSQTTGDYEQY
15,TRBV5-3,TRBJ2-3,ARSLSGRDFRTDTQY
12,TRBV5-1,TRBJ2-7,ASSLAGGPRKQY
13,TRBV9,TRBJ2-5,ASSVAPGQRETQY
12,TRBV15,TRBJ2-7,ATSSGHRTYEQY
12,TRBV30,TRBJ2-5,AWSEGASDETQY
13,TRBV30,TRBJ1-1,AWSPGQALNTEAF
13,TRBV5-8,TRBJ2-1,ASSLSLAGNNEQF
12,TRBV6-4,TRBJ2-1,ASSGTEESGEQF
15,TRBV28,TRBJ2-7,ASRNTPRDRLSYEQY
16,TRBV5-1,TRBJ2-7,ASSLRSGLAGVSYEQY
13,TRBV30,TRBJ1-2,AWSVFPDSLYGYT
11,TRBV18,TRBJ2-3,ASSLDRADTQY
16,TRBV18,TRBJ1-2,ASSKLPGTGSSNYGYT
11,TRBV7-8,TRBJ1-1,ASSLVGRQDPF
12,TRBV7-8,TRBJ1-5,ASSFQVEGQPQH
12,TRBV5-4,TRBJ2-4,ASSPDRRKNIQY
11,TRBV7-3,TRBJ2-1,ASSLEGGDEQF
11,TRBV2,TRBJ2-3,ASVGGGRDTQY